One sample yielded the 6 T cell receptor beta chains listed below, sequenced in a study of T cells expressing NK-cell markers. No DNA is given; TCRdb re-called the 5' RACE reads and lists each CDR3 protein once. The ten most abundant clones cover roughly nine tenths of a sample with 400 to 500 distinct CDR3 sequences. Sequencing input: blood T cells: a sorted CD56 or NKG2C T cell subset, CD4+ or CD8+ T cells, or bulk PBMC T cells (not recorded which). The origin of the receptors is a man aged 18 to 69 in good health.

The V and J genes are TRBV9 and TRBJ2-7; TCRdb's D call of TRBD1 is untestable without DNA. Germline V gene data show CDR1 as SGDLS and CDR2 as YYNGEE. The CDR3 sequence is 18 residues long. CDR3 in amino acids: CASSPTRHGDRGMYEQYF. The full variable domain, completed using reference TRBV9 and TRBJ2-7, is DSGVTQTPKHLITATGQRVTLRCSPRSGDLSVYWYQQSLDQGLQFLIQYYNGEERAKGNILERFSAQQFPDLHSELNLSSLELGDSALYFCASSPTRHGDRGMYEQYFGPGTRLTVT.

This chain connects TRBV5-6 to TRBJ2-1; TCRdb outputs TRBD2, but without DNA this stays unchecked. From germline, CDR1 is SGHDT and CDR2 YYEEEE. The CDR3 loop spans 16 amino acids. The CDR3 region is CASSWGSGGPYNEQFF.

The V and J genes are TRBV20-1 and TRBJ2-1. The CDR3 is made up of 17 amino acids. Germline CDR1 and CDR2: DFQATT and SNEGSKA (reference sequence). The CDR3 sequence is CSALDRLTAGSYNEQFF.

The chain recombines TRBV3-1 with TRBJ2-7; TCRdb returns TRBD2, unconfirmable since there is no DNA. The germline V gene encodes CDR1 LGHDT and CDR2 YNNKEL (reference sequence). CDR3 length: 16 amino acids. This chain's CDR3 is CASSQAPAGPPYEQYF.

The CDR3: CASSIFERNTEAFF. This chain connects TRBV19 to TRBJ1-1. The CDR3 has 14 amino acids. Germline V gives CDR1 LNHDA, CDR2 SQIVND (reference sequence). The full variable domain, rest sourced from reference TRBV19 and TRBJ1-1, is DGGITQSPKYLFRKEGQNVTLSCEQNLNHDAMYWYRQDPGQGLRLIYYSQIVNDFQKGDIAEGYSVSREKKESFPLTVTSAQKNPTAFYLCASSIFERNTEAFFGQGTRLTVV.

The chain couples TRBV5-6 to TRBJ2-4; the TCRdb D gene call, TRBD1, has no DNA to confirm it. Germline V gene data show CDR1 as SGHDT and CDR2 as YYEEEE. The CDR3 runs 16 residues. This CDR3 reads CASSRPMGHDKNIQYF. Full variable domain (missing parts from reference TRBV5-6 and TRBJ2-4): DAGVTQSPTHLIKTRGQQVTLRCSPKSGHDTVSWYQQALGQGPQFIFQYYEEEERQRGNFPDRFSGHQFPNYSSELNVNALLLGDSALYLCASSRPMGHDKNIQYFGAGTRLSVL.